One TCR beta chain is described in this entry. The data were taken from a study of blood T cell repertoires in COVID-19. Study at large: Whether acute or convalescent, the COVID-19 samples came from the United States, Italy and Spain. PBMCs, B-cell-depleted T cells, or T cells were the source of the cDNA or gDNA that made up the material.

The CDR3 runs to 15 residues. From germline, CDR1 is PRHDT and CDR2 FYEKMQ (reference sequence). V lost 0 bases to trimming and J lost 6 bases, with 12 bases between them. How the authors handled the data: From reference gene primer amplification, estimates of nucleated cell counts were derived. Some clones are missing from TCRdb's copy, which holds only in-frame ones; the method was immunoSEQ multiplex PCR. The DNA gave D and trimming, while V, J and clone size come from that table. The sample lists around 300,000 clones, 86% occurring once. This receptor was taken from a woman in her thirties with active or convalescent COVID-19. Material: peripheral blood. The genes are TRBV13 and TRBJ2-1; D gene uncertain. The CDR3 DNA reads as TGTGCCAGCAGCTTAGGAGCCTCTGGAGCCAATGAGCAGTTCTTC. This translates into CASSLGASGANEQFF.